The T cell receptor (beta chain) under discussion was sequenced for a study of cytomegalovirus exposure and HLA in healthy donors. The CDR3 runs to 14 residues. V lost 4 bases and J lost 4; bases outside the gene matches: 4. The V gene's germline CDR1 is WNHNN and CDR2 SYGVQD (reference sequence). It was with 60 Vbeta and 13 Jbeta primers that the PCR ran. Assay used: immunoSEQ multiplex PCR; TCRdb lists only in-frame clones, some missing. The table lists some 95,000 clones, 60% to 85% of them singletons, with roughly 5% in the top ten. Sequencing was performed on PBMCs. This chain joins TRBV10-1 and TRBJ2-1; 7 bases map to TRBD1. The source of this sequence is a woman aged 40 to 50 in good health and CMV-seronegative. CDR3 sequence (DNA): TGCGCCAGCAGTGCGGGACAGACTTACAATGAGCAGTTCTTC. Amino acid sequence: CASSAGQTYNEQFF.